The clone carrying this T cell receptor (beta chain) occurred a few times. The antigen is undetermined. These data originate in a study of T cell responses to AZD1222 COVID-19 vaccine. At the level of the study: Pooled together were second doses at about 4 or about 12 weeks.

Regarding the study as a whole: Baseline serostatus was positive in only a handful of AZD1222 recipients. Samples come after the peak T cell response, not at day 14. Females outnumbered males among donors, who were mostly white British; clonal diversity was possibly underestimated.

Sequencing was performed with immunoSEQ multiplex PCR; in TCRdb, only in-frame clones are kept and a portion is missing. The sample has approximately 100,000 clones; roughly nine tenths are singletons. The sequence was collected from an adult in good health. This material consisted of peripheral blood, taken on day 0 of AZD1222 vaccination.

The CDR3 DNA reads TGCGCCAGCAGTCTCGGGACTAGTACCTACGAGCAGTACTTC. Translated, it gives CASSLGTSTYEQYF. This sequence joins TRBV10-1 and TRBJ2-7, with 8 positions matching TRBD2. The CDR3 is made up of 14 amino acids. V shed 5 bases and J 2 bases; nucleotides not matched to a gene: 5. Germline V gene lookup returns CDR1 WNHNN and CDR2 SYGVQD (reference sequence).